This T cell receptor beta chain is drawn from a study of cytomegalovirus exposure and HLA in healthy donors. V was shortened by 5 bases and J by 3 bases, with 6 bases between the two germline ends. The CDR3 covers 11 residues. Germline CDR1 GTSNPN, CDR2 SVGIG (reference sequence). Libraries were prepared by immunoSEQ multiplex PCR; TCRdb keeps only in-frame clonotypes and omits some of them. This table holds tens of thousands of clones, about 89% found once. The specimen was PBMCs. This receptor was obtained from a woman under 30 in good health and CMV-seronegative. The chain combines TRBV30 with TRBJ2-3; no definite D call. This CDR3 reads CAWSPTDTQYF. DNA for the CDR3: TGTGCCTGGTCCCCGACAGATACGCAGTATTTT.